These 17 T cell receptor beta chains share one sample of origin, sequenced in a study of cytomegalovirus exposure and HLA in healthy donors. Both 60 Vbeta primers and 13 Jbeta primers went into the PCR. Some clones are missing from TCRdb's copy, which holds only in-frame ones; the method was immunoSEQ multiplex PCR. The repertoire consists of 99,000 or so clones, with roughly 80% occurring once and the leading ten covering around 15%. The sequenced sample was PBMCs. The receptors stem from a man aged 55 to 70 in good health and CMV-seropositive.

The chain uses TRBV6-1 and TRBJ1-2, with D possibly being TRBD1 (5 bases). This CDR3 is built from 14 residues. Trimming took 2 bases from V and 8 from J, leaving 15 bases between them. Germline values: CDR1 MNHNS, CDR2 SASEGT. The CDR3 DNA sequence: TGTGCCAGCAGTGAAAACACAGGTCCCGGGGGCTACACCTTC. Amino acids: CASSENTGPGGYTF.

DNA for the CDR3: TGTGCCTGGAGTGCGGGGAATTCACCCCTCCACTTT. This encodes CAWSAGNSPLHF. The gene calls are TRBV30 and TRBJ1-6; D gene ambiguous. Looked up from germline, CDR1 is GTSNPN and CDR2 is SVGIG (reference sequence). Trimming cost V 1 base and J 7 bases, with 5 bases left between them. The CDR3 spans 12 residues.

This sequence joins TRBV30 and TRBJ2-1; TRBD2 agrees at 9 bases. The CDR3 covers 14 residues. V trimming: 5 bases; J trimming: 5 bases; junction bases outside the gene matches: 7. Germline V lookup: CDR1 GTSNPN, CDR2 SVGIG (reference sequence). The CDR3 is CAWERLAGNNEQFF. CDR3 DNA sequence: TGTGCCTGGGAGAGGCTAGCGGGAAACAATGAGCAGTTCTTC.

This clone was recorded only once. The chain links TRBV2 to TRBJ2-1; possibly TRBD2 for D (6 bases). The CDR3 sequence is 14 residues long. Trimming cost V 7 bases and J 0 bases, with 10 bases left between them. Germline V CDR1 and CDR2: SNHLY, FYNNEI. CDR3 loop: CASKSGRSYNEQFF. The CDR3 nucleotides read TGTGCCAGCAAGAGCGGGCGCTCCTACAATGAGCAGTTCTTC. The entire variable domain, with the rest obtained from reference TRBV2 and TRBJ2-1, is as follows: EPEVTQTPSHQVTQMGQEVILRCVPISNHLYFYWYRQILGQKVEFLVSFYNNEISEKSEIFDDQFSVERPDGSNFTLKIRSTKLEDSAMYFCASKSGRSYNEQFFGPGTRLTVL.

For the CDR3, the DNA is TGTGCCAGCAGCCCTGGCCGGACTAGCGGGGGCTACGAGCAGTACTTC. As protein: CASSPGRTSGGYEQYF. The V gene is TRBV5-4, the J gene TRBJ2-7; 13 bases fit TRBD2. This CDR3 spans 16 amino acids. Unmatched junction bases numbered 7, after V lost 4 bases and J lost 3 bases. Germline V lookup: CDR1 SGHNT, CDR2 YYREEE (reference sequence).

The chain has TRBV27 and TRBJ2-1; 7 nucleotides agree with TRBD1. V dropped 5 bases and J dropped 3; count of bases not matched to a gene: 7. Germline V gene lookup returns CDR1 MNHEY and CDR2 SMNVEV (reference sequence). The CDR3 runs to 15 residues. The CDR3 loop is CASSRQGGYYNEQFF. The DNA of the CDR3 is TGTGCCAGCAGTCGACAGGGTGGGTACTACAATGAGCAGTTCTTC.

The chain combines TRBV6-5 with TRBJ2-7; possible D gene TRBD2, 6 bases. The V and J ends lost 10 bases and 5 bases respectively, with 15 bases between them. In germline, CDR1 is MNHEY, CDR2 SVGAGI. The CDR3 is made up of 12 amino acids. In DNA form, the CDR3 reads TGTGCCACGGGAAGGAGGGCTAACGAGCAGTACTTC. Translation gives CATGRRANEQYF.

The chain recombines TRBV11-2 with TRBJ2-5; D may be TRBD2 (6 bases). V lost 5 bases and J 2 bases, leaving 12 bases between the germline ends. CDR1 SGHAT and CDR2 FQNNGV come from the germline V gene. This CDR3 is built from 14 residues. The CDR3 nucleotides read TGTGCCAGCAGCCCATGGGACTTTCAAGAGACCCAGTACTTC. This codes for CASSPWDFQETQYF.

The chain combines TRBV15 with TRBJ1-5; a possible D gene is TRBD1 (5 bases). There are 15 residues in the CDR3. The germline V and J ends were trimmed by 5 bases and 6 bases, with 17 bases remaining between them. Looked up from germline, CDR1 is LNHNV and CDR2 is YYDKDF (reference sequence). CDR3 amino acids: CATSLGGAAGQPQHF. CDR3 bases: TGTGCCACCAGCCTCGGTGGGGCAGCTGGTCAGCCCCAGCATTTT.

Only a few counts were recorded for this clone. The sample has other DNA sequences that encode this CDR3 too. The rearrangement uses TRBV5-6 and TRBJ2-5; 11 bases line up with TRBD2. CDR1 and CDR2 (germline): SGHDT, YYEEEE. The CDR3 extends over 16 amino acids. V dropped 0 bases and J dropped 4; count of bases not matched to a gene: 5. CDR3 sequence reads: CASSLVLAGGSETQYF. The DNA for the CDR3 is TGTGCCAGCAGCTTGGTGCTAGCGGGGGGTTCAGAGACCCAGTACTTC.

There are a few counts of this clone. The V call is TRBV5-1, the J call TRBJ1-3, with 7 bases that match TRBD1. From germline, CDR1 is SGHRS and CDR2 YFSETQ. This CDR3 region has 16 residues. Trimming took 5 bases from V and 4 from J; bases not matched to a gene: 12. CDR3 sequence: CASRVAPGQVGNTIYF. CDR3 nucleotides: TGCGCCAGCAGAGTTGCACCAGGACAGGTCGGAAACACCATATATTTT.

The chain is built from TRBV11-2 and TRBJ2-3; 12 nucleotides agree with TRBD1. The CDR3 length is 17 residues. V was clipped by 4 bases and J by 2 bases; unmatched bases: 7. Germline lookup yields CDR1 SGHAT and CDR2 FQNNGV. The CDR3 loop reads CASSWTGGQGATDTQYF. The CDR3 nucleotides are TGTGCCAGCAGCTGGACCGGGGGACAGGGGGCCACAGATACGCAGTATTTT.

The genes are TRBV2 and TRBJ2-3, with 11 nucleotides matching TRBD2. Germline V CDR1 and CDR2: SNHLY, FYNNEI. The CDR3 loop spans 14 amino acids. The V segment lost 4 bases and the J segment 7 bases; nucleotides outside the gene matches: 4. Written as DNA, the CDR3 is TGTGCCAGCAGTGTAGCGGGGGGGCCGAATACGCAGTATTTT. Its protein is CASSVAGGPNTQYF.

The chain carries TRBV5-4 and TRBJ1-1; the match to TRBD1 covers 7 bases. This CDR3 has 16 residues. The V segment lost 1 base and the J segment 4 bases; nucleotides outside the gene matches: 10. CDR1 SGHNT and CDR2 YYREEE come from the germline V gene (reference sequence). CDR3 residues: CASSLFVGRGATEAFF. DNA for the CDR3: TGTGCCAGCAGCTTGTTTGTGGGCAGGGGGGCCACTGAAGCTTTCTTT.

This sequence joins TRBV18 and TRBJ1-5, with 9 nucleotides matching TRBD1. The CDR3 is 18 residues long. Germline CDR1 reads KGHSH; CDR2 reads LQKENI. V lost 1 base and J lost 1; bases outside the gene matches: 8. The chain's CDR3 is CASSPRRTGDRSNQPQHF. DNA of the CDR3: TGTGCCAGCTCACCACGACGGACAGGGGACAGGAGCAATCAGCCCCAGCATTTT.

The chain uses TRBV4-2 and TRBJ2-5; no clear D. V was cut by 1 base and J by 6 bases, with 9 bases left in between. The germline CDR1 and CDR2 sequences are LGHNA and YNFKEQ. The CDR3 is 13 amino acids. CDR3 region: CASSQVPGQTQYF. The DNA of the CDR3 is TGTGCCAGCAGCCAAGTCCCTGGGCAGACCCAGTACTTC.

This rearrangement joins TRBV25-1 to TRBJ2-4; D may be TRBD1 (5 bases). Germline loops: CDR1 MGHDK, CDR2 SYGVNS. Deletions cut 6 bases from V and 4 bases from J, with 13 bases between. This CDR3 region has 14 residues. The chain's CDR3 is CASRSGHGKNIQYF. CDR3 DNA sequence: TGTGCCAGCAGATCCGGACATGGGAAAAACATTCAGTACTTC.